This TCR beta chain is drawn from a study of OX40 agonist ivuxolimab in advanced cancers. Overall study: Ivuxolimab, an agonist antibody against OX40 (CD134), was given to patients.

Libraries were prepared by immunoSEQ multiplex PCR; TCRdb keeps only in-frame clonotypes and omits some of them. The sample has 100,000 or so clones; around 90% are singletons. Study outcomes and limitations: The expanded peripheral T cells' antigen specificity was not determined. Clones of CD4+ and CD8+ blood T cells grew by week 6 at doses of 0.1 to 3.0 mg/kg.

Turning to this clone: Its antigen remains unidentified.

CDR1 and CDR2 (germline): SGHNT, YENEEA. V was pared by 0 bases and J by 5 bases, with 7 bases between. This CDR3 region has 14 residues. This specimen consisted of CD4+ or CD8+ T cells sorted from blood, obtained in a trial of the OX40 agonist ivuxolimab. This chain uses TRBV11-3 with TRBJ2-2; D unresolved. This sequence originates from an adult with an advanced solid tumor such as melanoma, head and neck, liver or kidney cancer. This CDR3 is CASSLETGTGELFF. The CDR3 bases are TGTGCCAGCAGCTTAGAAACCGGGACCGGGGAGCTGTTTTTT.